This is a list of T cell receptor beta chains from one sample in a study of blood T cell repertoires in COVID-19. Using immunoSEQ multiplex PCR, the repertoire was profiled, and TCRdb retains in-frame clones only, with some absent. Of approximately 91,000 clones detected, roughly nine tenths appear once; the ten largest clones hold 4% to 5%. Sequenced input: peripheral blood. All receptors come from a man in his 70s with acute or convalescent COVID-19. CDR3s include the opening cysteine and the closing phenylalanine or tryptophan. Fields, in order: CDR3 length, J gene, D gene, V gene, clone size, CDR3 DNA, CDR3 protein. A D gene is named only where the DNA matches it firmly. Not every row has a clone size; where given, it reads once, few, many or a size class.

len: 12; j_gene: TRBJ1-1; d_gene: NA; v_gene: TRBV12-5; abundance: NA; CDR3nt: TGTGCTAGTGGCAGACAGGCCTCTGAAGCTTTCTTT; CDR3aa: CASGRQASEAFF
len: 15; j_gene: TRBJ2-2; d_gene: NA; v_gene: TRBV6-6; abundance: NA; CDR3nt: TGTGCCAGCAGCCCCAAGACAGGTTCGACCGGGGAGCTGTTTTTT; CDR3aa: CASSPKTGSTGELFF
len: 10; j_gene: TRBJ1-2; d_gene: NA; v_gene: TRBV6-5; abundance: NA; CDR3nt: TGTGCCAGCAGAGGGGTCGGCTACACCTTC; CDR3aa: CASRGVGYTF
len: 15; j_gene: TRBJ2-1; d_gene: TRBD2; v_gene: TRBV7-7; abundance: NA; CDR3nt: TGTGCTAGCAGCTTAGATGCGGGGGGGAGGTATGAGCAGTTCTTC; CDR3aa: CASSLDAGGRYEQFF
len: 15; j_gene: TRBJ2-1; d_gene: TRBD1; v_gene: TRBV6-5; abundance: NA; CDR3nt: TGTGCCAGCAGGTCTCAAGGGGGCAGTGGCAATGAGCAGTTCTTC; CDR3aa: CASRSQGGSGNEQFF
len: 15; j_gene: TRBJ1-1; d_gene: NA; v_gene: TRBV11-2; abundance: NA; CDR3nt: TGTGCCAGCAGCTTATCAGGGGCGAGGAACACTGAAGCTTTCTTT; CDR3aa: CASSLSGARNTEAFF
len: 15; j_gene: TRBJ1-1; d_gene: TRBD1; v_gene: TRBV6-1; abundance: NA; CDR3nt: TGTGCCAGCAGTGAAGTGTCAGGGGGGTACACTGAAGCTTTCTTT; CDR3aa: CASSEVSGGYTEAFF
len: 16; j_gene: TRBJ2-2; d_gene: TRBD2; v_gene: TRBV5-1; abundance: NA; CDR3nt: TGCGCCAGCAGCTGGAGCGGGGGATTGAACACCGGGGAGCTGTTTTTT; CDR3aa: CASSWSGGLNTGELFF
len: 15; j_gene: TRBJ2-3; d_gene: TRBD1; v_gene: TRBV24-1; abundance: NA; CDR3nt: TGTGCCACCAGTGATGAGGGACAGGGTCGAGATACGCAGTATTTT; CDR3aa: CATSDEGQGRDTQYF
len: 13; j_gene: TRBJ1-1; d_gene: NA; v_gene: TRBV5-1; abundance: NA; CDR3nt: TGCGCCAGCAGCTTGGCCGGGGATGAGGGAGCTTTCTTT; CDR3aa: CASSLAGDEGAFF
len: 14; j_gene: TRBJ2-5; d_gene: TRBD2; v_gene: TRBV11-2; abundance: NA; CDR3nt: TGTGCCAGCTATAGCGGGAACATTTTAGAGACCCAGTACTTC; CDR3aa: CASYSGNILETQYF
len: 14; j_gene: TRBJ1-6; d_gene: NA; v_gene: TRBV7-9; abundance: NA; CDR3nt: TGTGCCAGCAGCTTATCCGCAGGGGTCTCACCCCTCCACTTT; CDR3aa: CASSLSAGVSPLHF
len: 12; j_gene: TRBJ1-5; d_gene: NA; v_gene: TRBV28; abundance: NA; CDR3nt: TGTGCCAGCAGTATATTCGATCAGCCCCAGCATTTT; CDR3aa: CASSIFDQPQHF
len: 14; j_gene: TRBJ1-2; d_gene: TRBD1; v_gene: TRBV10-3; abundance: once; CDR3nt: TGTGCCATCAGTGAAGGGACAGGGGTAGTTGGCTACACCTTC; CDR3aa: CAISEGTGVVGYTF
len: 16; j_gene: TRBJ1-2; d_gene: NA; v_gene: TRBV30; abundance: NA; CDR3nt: TGTGCCTGGAGTGTACTGGGAGGGGAGTTGGGCTATGGCTACACCTTC; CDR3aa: CAWSVLGGELGYGYTF
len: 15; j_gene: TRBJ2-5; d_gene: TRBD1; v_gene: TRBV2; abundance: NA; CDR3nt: TGTGCCAGCAGTCCCGGAACAGGGGGGCAAGAGACCCAGTACTTC; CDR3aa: CASSPGTGGQETQYF
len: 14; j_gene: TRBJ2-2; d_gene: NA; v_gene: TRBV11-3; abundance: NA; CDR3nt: TGTGCCAGCAGCACCGGGTTGAACACCGGGGAGCTGTTTTTT; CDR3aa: CASSTGLNTGELFF
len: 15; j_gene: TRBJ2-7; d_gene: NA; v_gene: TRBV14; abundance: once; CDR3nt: TGTGCCAGCAGCCAAGGTCTAGGTCTTCAATACGAGCAGTACTTC; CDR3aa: CASSQGLGLQYEQYF
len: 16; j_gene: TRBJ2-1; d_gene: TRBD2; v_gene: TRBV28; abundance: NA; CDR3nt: TGTGCCAGCAGTCTCGGGGGGGGACTAGGGTACAATGAGCAGTTCTTC; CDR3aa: CASSLGGGLGYNEQFF
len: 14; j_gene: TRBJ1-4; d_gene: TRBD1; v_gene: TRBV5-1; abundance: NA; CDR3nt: TGCGCCAGCAGCAACGGCAGGGGGCATGAAAAACTGTTTTTT; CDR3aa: CASSNGRGHEKLFF
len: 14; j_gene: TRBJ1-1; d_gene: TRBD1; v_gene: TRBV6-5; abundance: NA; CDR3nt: TGTGCCAGCAGTTACGGGACAGGATGGACTGAAGCTTTCTTT; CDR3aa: CASSYGTGWTEAFF
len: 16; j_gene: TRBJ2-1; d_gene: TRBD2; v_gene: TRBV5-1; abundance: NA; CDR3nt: TGCGCCAGCAGCTCCCATAGCGGGGGGGCCTACAATGAGCAGTTCTTC; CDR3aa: CASSSHSGGAYNEQFF
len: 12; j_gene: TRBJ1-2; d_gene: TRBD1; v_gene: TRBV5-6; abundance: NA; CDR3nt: TGTGCCAGCAGCCCAGACAGGGTTGGCTACACCTTC; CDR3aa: CASSPDRVGYTF
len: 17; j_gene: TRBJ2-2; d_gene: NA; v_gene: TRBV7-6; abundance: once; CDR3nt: TGTGCCAGCAGCTTAGAGGGAGGGGGTAGGAACACCGGGGAGCTGTTTTTT; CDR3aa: CASSLEGGGRNTGELFF
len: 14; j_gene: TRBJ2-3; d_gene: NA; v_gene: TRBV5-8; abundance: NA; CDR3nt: TGTGCCAGCAGCCCTGGAGGCGGCGGAGATACGCAGTATTTT; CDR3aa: CASSPGGGGDTQYF
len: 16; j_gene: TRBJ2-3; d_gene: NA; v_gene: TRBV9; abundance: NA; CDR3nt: TGTGCCAGCAGCGTAGACGACTATCAGAGCACAGATACGCAGTATTTT; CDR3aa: CASSVDDYQSTDTQYF
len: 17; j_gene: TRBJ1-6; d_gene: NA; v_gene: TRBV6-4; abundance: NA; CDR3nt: TGTGCCAGCAGTGACGGGGCGGTGTATCCCTATAATTCACCCCTCCACTTT; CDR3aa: CASSDGAVYPYNSPLHF
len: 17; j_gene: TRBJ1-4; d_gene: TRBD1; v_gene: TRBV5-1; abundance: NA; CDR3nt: TGCGCCAGCAGCTTGGCCATGACAGGGGGCAGGAATGAAAAACTGTTTTTT; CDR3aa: CASSLAMTGGRNEKLFF
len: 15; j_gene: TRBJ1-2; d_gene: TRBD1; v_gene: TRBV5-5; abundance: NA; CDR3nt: TGTGCCAGCAGCTTGGCCGGGACAGATAACTATGGCTACACCTTC; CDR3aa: CASSLAGTDNYGYTF
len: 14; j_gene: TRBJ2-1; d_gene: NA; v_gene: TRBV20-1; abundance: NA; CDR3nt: TGCAGTGCTAGTAGCTACCCGGGGGGCGGTGAGCAGTTCTTC; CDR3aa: CSASSYPGGGEQFF
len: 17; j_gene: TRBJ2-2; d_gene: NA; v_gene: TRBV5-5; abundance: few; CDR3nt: TGTGCCAGCAGCTCTCTGGCGGGGGCCGCTAACACCGGGGAGCTGTTTTTT; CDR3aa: CASSSLAGAANTGELFF
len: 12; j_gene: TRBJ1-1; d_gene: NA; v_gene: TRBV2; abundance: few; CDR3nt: TGTGCCAGCAGTCTCAGAGGAACTGAAGCTTTCTTT; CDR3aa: CASSLRGTEAFF
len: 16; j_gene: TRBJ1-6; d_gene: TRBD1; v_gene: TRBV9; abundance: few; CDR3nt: TGTGCCAGCAGCGTATCGGACAGGGGCTATAATTCACCCCTCCACTTT; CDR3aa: CASSVSDRGYNSPLHF
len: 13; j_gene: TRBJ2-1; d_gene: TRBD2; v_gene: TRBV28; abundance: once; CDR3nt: TGTGCCAGCATTACTAGCGGGTTGGATGAGCAGTTCTTC; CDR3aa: CASITSGLDEQFF
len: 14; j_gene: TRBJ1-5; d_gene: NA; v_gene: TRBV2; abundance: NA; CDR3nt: TGTGCCAGCAGTGAAGGGGCAGAGAGCCAGCCCCAGCATTTT; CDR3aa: CASSEGAESQPQHF
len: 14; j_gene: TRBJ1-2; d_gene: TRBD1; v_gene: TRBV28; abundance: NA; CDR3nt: TGTGCCAACTTTAGGGGGACAGGGGACTATGGCTACACCTTC; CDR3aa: CANFRGTGDYGYTF
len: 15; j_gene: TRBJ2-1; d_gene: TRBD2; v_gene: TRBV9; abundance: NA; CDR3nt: TGTGCCAGCAGCGTGCTAGCGGGGGGGCTCAATGAGCAGTTCTTC; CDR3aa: CASSVLAGGLNEQFF
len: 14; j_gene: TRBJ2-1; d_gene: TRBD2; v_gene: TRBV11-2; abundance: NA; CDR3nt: TGTGCCAGCAGCCCGGGACTAGCGAACAATGAGCAGTTCTTC; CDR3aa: CASSPGLANNEQFF
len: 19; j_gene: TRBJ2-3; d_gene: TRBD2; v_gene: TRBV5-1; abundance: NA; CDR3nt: TGCGCCAGCAGCCGTCTTCCCGGGACTAGCGGGGGGCATCCAGATACGCAGTATTTT; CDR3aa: CASSRLPGTSGGHPDTQYF
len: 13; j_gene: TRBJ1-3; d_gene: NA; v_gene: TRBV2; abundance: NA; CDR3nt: TGTGCCAGCGTCCAGGGATACAGAAACACCATATATTTT; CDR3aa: CASVQGYRNTIYF
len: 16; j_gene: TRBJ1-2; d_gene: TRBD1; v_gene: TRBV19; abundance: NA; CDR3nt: TGTGCCAGTAGTTCGGACAGGGCCTCGCGGACCTATGGCTACACCTTC; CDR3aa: CASSSDRASRTYGYTF
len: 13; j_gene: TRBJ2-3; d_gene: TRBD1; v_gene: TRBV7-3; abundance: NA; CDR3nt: TGTGCCAGCAGCTCCGACAGGGGAAGTCCCCAGTATTTT; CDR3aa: CASSSDRGSPQYF